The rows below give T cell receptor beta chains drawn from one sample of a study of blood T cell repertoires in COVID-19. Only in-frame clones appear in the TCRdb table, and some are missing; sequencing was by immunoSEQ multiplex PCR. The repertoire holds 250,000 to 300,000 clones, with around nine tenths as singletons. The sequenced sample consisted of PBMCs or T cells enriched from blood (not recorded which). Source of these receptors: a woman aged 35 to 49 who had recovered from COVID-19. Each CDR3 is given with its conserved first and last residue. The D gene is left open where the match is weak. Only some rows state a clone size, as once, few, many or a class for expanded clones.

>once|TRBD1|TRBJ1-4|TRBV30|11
CAWETGGELFF
TGTGCCTGGGAGACAGGGGGCGAACTGTTTTTT
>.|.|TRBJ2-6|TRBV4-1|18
CASSQEGGPMSGANVLTF
TGCGCCAGCAGCCAAGAGGGCGGGCCGATGTCTGGGGCCAACGTCCTGACTTTC
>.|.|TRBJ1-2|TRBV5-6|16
CASSLGQRDTLYGYTF
TGTGCCAGCAGCTTGGGACAACGGGACACTTTATATGGCTACACCTTC
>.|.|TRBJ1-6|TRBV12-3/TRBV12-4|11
CASSLDTPLHF
TGTGCCAGCAGTTTAGACACACCCCTCCACTTT
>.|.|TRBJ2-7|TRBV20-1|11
CSATRTYEQYF
TGCAGTGCTACCAGGACCTACGAGCAGTACTTC
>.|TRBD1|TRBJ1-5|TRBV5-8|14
CASSGGQPNQPQHF
TGTGCCAGCAGCGGGGGACAGCCAAATCAGCCCCAGCATTTT
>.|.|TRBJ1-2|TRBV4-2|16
CASSQDKQGSNYGYTF
TGTGCCAGCAGCCAAGATAAGCAGGGCTCTAACTATGGCTACACCTTC
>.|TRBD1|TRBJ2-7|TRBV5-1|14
CASSGGQGAREQYF
TGCGCCAGCAGCGGGGGACAGGGGGCGAGGGAGCAGTACTTC
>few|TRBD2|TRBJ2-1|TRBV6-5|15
CASSRSGANYNEQFF
TGTGCCAGCAGCCGAAGCGGGGCTAACTACAATGAGCAGTTCTTC
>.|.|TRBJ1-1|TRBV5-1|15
CASSMGPATNTEAFF
TGCGCCAGCAGCATGGGGCCAGCGACGAACACTGAAGCTTTCTTT
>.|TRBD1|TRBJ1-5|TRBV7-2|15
CASSLGGTGGMPQHF
TGTGCCAGCAGCTTAGGAGGGACAGGGGGCATGCCCCAGCATTTT
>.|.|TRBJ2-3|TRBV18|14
CASSPGTRTDTQYF
TGTGCCAGCTCCCCCGGGACACGCACAGATACGCAGTATTTT
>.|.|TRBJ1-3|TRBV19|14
CASSMAGTGNTIYF
TGTGCCAGTAGTATGGCAGGGACTGGAAACACCATATATTTT
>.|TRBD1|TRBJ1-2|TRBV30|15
CAWDPVDRGNYGYTF
TGTGCCTGGGACCCGGTGGACAGGGGAAACTATGGCTACACCTTC
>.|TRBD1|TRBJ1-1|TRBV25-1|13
CASSGRDSRRGFF
TGTGCCAGCAGTGGCCGGGACAGCCGTCGAGGATTCTTT
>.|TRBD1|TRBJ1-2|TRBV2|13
CASSRDRGEGYTF
TGTGCCAGCAGTAGAGACAGGGGAGAAGGCTACACCTTC
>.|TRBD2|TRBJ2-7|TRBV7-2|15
CASSLAGLVSYEQYF
TGTGCCAGCAGCTTAGCTGGACTAGTGTCTTACGAGCAGTACTTC
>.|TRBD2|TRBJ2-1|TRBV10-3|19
CAISDYTGTAGGAYNEQFF
TGTGCCATCAGTGATTATACGGGTACGGCGGGGGGGGCCTACAATGAGCAGTTCTTC
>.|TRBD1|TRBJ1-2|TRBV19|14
CASSTPRTGDGYTF
TGTGCCAGTAGTACTCCTCGGACAGGCGATGGCTACACCTTC
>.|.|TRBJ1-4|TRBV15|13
CATSRDVAEKLFF
TGTGCCACCAGCAGAGATGTGGCCGAAAAACTGTTTTTT
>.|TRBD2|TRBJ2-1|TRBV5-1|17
CASSSGIAGAIYNEQFF
TGCGCCAGCAGCTCCGGGATAGCGGGGGCCATCTACAATGAGCAGTTCTTC
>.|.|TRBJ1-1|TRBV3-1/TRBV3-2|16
CASSQDLSGMNTEAFF
TGTGCCAGCAGCCAAGATTTGTCAGGGATGAACACTGAAGCTTTCTTT
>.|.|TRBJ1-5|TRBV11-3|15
CASSLGRRSNQPQHF
TGTGCCAGCAGCTTAGGCCGGAGGAGCAATCAGCCCCAGCATTTT
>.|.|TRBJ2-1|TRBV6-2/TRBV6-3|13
CASSSALANEQFF
TGTGCCAGCAGTTCAGCCCTAGCGAATGAGCAGTTCTTC
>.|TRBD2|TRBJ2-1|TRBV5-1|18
CASSLEPSLAGDNNEQFF
TGCGCCAGCAGCTTGGAACCCTCGCTAGCGGGAGACAACAATGAGCAGTTCTTC
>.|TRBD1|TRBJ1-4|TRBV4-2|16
CASSQDLGRGNEKLFF
TGTGCCAGCAGCCAAGATCTGGGCAGGGGGAATGAAAAACTGTTTTTT
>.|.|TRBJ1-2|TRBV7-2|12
CASRRVDYGYTF
TGTGCCAGCAGGAGAGTGGACTATGGCTACACCTTC
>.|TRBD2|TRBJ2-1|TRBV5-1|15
CASSLTAGEYNEQFF
TGCGCCAGCAGCTTAACGGCGGGGGAGTACAATGAGCAGTTCTTC
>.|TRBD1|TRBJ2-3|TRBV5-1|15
CASSSSGTGGSTQYF
TGCGCCAGCAGCTCATCCGGGACAGGGGGGTCCACGCAGTATTTT
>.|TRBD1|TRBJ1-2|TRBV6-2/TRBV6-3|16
CASSYLSTGWTYGYTF
TGTGCCAGCAGTTACCTGTCGACAGGGTGGACCTATGGCTACACCTTC
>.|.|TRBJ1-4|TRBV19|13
CASMERGHEKLFF
TGTGCCAGTATGGAAAGGGGTCATGAAAAACTGTTTTTT
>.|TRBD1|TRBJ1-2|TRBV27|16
CASSLAAGTANYGYTF
TGTGCCAGCAGTTTAGCCGCCGGGACAGCTAACTATGGCTACACCTTC
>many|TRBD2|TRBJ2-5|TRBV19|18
CASSPEESSGLPEETQYF
TGTGCCAGTAGCCCCGAGGAGTCTAGCGGGCTTCCCGAAGAGACCCAGTACTTC
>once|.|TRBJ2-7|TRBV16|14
CASSPGSGVYEQYF
TGTGCCAGCAGCCCCGGGTCTGGCGTCTACGAGCAGTACTTC
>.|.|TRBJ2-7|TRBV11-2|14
CASSSPTGSYEQYF
TGTGCCAGCAGCTCTCCGACGGGGTCCTACGAGCAGTACTTC
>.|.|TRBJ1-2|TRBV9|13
CASSSYANYGYTF
TGTGCCAGCAGCTCTTATGCTAACTATGGCTACACCTTC
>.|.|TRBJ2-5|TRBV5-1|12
CASSLSIETQYF
TGCGCCAGCAGCCTATCAATAGAGACCCAGTACTTC
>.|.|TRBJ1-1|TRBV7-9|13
CATQLAVGTEAFF
TGTGCCACCCAGCTTGCGGTTGGCACTGAAGCTTTCTTT
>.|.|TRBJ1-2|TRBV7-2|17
CASSLQGTSLANYGYTF
TGTGCCAGCAGCTTGCAGGGGACAAGCCTAGCTAACTATGGCTACACCTTC
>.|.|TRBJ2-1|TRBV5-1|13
CASSPSSYNEQFF
TGCGCCAGCAGCCCGAGCTCCTACAATGAGCAGTTCTTC
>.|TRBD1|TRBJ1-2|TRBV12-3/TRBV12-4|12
CASSGTGYGYTF
TGTGCCAGCAGTGGGACAGGCTATGGCTACACCTTC
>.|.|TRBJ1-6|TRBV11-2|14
CASSFQGPNSPLHF
TGTGCCAGCAGCTTTCAGGGGCCAAATTCACCCCTCCACTTT
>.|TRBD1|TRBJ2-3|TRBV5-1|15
CASSLDRGGTDTQYF
TGCGCCAGCAGCTTGGACAGGGGAGGCACAGATACGCAGTATTTT
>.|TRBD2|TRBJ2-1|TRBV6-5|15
CASSPRRGGYNEQFF
TGTGCCAGCAGCCCCCGGCGGGGGGGTTACAATGAGCAGTTCTTC
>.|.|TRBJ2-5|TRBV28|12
CASINRGETQYF
TGTGCCAGCATCAATAGGGGCGAGACCCAGTACTTC
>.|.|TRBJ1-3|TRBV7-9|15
CASRVRGASGNTIYF
TGTGCCAGCAGGGTGCGGGGGGCATCTGGAAACACCATATATTTT
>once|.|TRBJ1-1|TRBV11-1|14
CASSLGAGSAEAFF
TGTGCCAGCAGCTTAGGAGCGGGTTCGGCTGAAGCTTTCTTT
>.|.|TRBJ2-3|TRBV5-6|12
CASSESADTQYF
TGTGCCAGCAGTGAATCGGCAGATACGCAGTATTTT
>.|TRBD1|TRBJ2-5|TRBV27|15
CASSLTRTGWETQYF
TGTGCCAGCAGCCTCACCCGGACAGGCTGGGAGACCCAGTACTTC
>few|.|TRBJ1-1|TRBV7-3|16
CASSLMGRGLGTEAFF
TGTGCCAGCAGCTTAATGGGCAGGGGCTTGGGCACTGAAGCTTTCTTT
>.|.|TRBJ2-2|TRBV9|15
CASSRMGAGTGELFF
TGTGCCAGCAGCCGGATGGGGGCCGGCACCGGGGAGCTGTTTTTT
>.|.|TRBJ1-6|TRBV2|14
CASSELGVNSPLHF
TGTGCCAGCAGTGAATTAGGGGTCAATTCACCCCTCCACTTT
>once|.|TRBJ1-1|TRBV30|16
CAWSGGTGKGGTEAFF
TGTGCCTGGAGTGGGGGTACGGGGAAGGGAGGGACTGAAGCTTTCTTT